What follows are 17 T cell receptor beta chains derived from one specimen sequenced in a study of T cell responses to AZD1222 COVID-19 vaccine. Here immunoSEQ multiplex PCR was the method, and the copy in TCRdb shows in-frame clones only, minus some. The data hold about 150,000 clones, with 90% to 95% observed a single time. The sequenced sample was peripheral blood, obtained 28 days after the second AZD1222 dose. These receptors were collected from an adult who received the AZD1222 COVID-19 vaccine.

On this clone itself: The same CDR3 also results from other DNA sequences found in this sample. CDR3 residues: CASSLVRGTGELFF. In DNA form, the CDR3 reads TGTGCCAGCAGCCTTGTGCGGGGAACCGGGGAGCTGTTTTTT. The chain carries TRBV7-2 and TRBJ2-2; possible D gene TRBD2, 6 bases. V lost 5 bases to trimming and J lost 5 bases, with 12 bases between them. CDR3 length: 14 residues. CDR1 SGHTA and CDR2 FQGNSA come from the germline V gene.

The genes are TRBV21-1 and TRBJ2-3. TRBV21-1 is an annotated pseudogene. The CDR3 runs 16 residues. CDR3 sequence (DNA): TGTGCCAGCAGCAAAGCAAAAGTAAGAGGGGCGATTACGCAGTATTTT. Translating it yields CASSKAKVRGAITQYF.

CDR3 sequence (DNA): TGTGCCAGTTCTGTGTTGGCAGGGGGCCTTCAGACCCAGTACTTC. This sequence encodes CASSVLAGGLQTQYF. The chain recombines TRBV19 with TRBJ2-5; 8 bases agree with TRBD1. J gave up 6 bases and V 8 bases, and 14 bases lay outside the gene matches. The CDR3 is 15 amino acids. Germline-derived CDR1 and CDR2 are LNHDA and SQIVND (reference sequence). Supplemented by reference TRBV19 and TRBJ2-5, the full variable domain reads DGGITQSPKYLFRKEGQNVTLSCEQNLNHDAMYWYRQDPGQGLRLIYYSQIVNDFQKGDIAEGYSVSREKKESFPLTVTSAQKNPTAFYLCASSVLAGGLQTQYFGPGTRLLVL.

The chain has TRBV19 and TRBJ1-5; 10 bases are a match to TRBD1. J was trimmed by 4 bases and V by 6 bases; bases with no gene match: 0. From germline, CDR1 is LNHDA and CDR2 SQIVND (reference sequence). This CDR3 spans 13 amino acids. In DNA, the CDR3 is TGTGCCAGTAGGGGACAGGGGAATCAGCCCCAGCATTTT. Translating it yields CASRGQGNQPQHF.

The chain links TRBV6-6 to TRBJ1-2, with D possibly TRBD1 on 5 matching bases. V lost 6 bases and J lost 5, with 10 bases in between. The CDR3 is 12 residues long. Looked up from germline, CDR1 is MNHNY and CDR2 is SVGAGI (reference sequence). The CDR3 sequence is CASRQQAYGYTF. The CDR3, as DNA: TGTGCCAGCAGGCAACAGGCTTATGGCTACACCTTC.

This sequence joins TRBV9 and TRBJ2-3; D not resolved. This CDR3 comprises 13 residues. Trimming removed 3 bases at V and 1 base at J, with 6 bases between. Germline lookup yields CDR1 SGDLS and CDR2 YYNGEE. CDR3 residues: CASSASGTDTQYF. CDR3 coding DNA: TGTGCCAGCAGCGCCTCTGGCACAGATACGCAGTATTTT.

The table lists this clone with a few counts. This sequence joins TRBV11-2 and TRBJ2-2, with D uncertain. The CDR3 has 12 residues. The V and J ends lost 3 bases and 5 bases respectively, with 4 bases between them. Germline loops: CDR1 SGHAT, CDR2 FQNNGV. The CDR3 DNA is TGTGCCAGCAGCTTTTCTACCGGGGAGCTGTTTTTT. As protein: CASSFSTGELFF.

This chain joins TRBV9 and TRBJ1-1, with D unresolved. V lost 0 bases and J lost 4, with 7 bases in between. The CDR3 loop spans 13 amino acids. The germline CDR1 and CDR2 sequences are SGDLS and YYNGEE. CDR3 region: CASSVASGTEAFF. The CDR3, as DNA: TGTGCCAGCAGCGTAGCGTCGGGCACTGAAGCTTTCTTT.

This chain links TRBV5-1 with TRBJ1-2; TRBD1 aligns across 7 bases. Germline V gene sequence: CDR1 SGHRS, CDR2 YFSETQ. Germline trimming cut 5 bases from V and 3 bases from J; bases unmatched to any gene: 7. CDR3 length: 14 residues. For the CDR3, the DNA is TGCGCCAGCAGTAAAGGGGGCCCCTACTATGGCTACACCTTC. Translating gives CASSKGGPYYGYTF.

This chain connects TRBV7-9 to TRBJ1-1, with 7 bases aligning to TRBD1. Germline assignment: CDR1 SEHNR and CDR2 FQNEAQ (reference sequence). CDR3 length equals 15 residues. The J segment lost 0 bases and the V segment lost 4 bases, leaving 5 bases of the junction unmatched. In DNA, the CDR3 is TGTGCCAGCAGCTCTCGACAGGGAGTGAACACTGAAGCTTTCTTT. This gives the protein CASSSRQGVNTEAFF.

CDR3 nucleotide sequence: TGTGCCAGCAGCACACAGGGGGCCGGGGAGCTGTTTTTT. Translating it yields CASSTQGAGELFF. V and J are TRBV7-2 and TRBJ2-2; 8 bases map to TRBD1. Per the germline V gene, CDR1 is SGHTA and CDR2 is FQGNSA. The CDR3 is made up of 13 amino acids. The J segment lost 6 bases and the V segment lost 5 bases, leaving 2 bases of the junction unmatched.

The chain recombines TRBV5-4 with TRBJ2-1, with TRBD2 identical over 10 bases. V shed 3 bases and J 7 bases; nucleotides not matched to a gene: 16. Germline V gene sequence: CDR1 SGHNT, CDR2 YYREEE (reference sequence). The CDR3 sequence is 18 residues long. The CDR3 sequence: CASSSSLTGTSVLNEQFF. The CDR3 DNA reads as TGTGCCAGCAGCTCCTCCCTAACCGGGACTAGCGTCTTGAATGAGCAGTTCTTC.

This clone was seen just once. The chain has TRBV4-1 and TRBJ1-2, with D possibly being TRBD1 (6 bases). This CDR3 has 15 residues. Germline V gene data show CDR1 as MGHRA and CDR2 as YSYEKL. The germline V and J ends were trimmed by 1 base and 0 bases, with 9 bases remaining between them. The CDR3 region has the DNA TGCGCCAGCAGCCAAGCGACAGGTTCTAACTATGGCTACACCTTC. This sequence encodes CASSQATGSNYGYTF.

The chain couples TRBV9 to TRBJ1-1; the D is unclear. V lost 0 bases and J lost 3, with 12 bases in between. The CDR3 extends over 15 amino acids. The V gene's germline CDR1 is SGDLS and CDR2 YYNGEE. The CDR3 loop reads CASSVGKAKDTEAFF. CDR3 in DNA: TGTGCCAGCAGCGTAGGTAAGGCCAAGGACACTGAAGCTTTCTTT.

The gene calls are TRBV5-1 and TRBJ2-2; the D gene is possibly TRBD2 (6 bases). Trimming left V 1 base short and J 4 bases short, with 14 bases between. Germline assignment: CDR1 SGHRS and CDR2 YFSETQ. The length of the CDR3 is 16 residues. The CDR3 is CASSLMIARGTGELFF. In DNA form, the CDR3 reads TGCGCCAGCAGCTTGATGATCGCGCGGGGCACCGGGGAGCTGTTTTTT. Full variable domain (rest looked up from reference TRBV5-1 and TRBJ2-2): KAGVTQTPRYLIKTRGQQVTLSCSPISGHRSVSWYQQTPGQGLQFLFEYFSETQRNKGNFPGRFSGRQFSNSRSEMNVSTLELGDSALYLCASSLMIARGTGELFFGEGSRLTVL.

A few counts support this clone. This chain connects TRBV19 to TRBJ1-4, with D possibly TRBD1 on 6 matching bases. The CDR3 length is 14 residues. Looked up from germline, CDR1 is LNHDA and CDR2 is SQIVND (reference sequence). With 5 bases removed from V and 8 bases from J, the gap between germline ends came to 15 bases. The CDR3 sequence: CASSGGHLGEKLFF. The CDR3 DNA follows: TGTGCCAGTAGTGGGGGACACCTGGGGGAAAAACTGTTTTTT.

This rearrangement joins TRBV19 to TRBJ1-6, with 12 bases aligning to TRBD1. This CDR3 spans 15 amino acids. V trimming: 4 bases; J trimming: 9 bases; junction bases outside the gene matches: 4. Germline V gives CDR1 LNHDA, CDR2 SQIVND (reference sequence). The DNA for the CDR3 is TGTGCCAGTAGTAACCGGGACAGGGGGCCTTCACCCCTCCACTTT. Protein product: CASSNRDRGPSPLHF.